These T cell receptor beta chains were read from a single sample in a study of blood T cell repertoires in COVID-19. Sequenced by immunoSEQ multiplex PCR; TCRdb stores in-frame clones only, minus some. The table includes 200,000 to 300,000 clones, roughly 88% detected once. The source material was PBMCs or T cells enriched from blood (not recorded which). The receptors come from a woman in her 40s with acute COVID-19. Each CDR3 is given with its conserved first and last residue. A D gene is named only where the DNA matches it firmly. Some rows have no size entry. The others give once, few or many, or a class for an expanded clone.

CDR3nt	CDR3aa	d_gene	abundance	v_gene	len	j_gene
TGTGCCAGCAGTTCCGGACTAGACCTCTCGAATGAGCAGTTCTTC	CASSSGLDLSNEQFF	TRBD2	.	TRBV6-2/TRBV6-3	15	TRBJ2-1
TGTGCCAGTTCAGGACTAGCGGGACAAGAGACCCAGTACTTC	CASSGLAGQETQYF	TRBD2	.	TRBV19	14	TRBJ2-5
TGTGCCAGCAGTGGACAGGGGGCCGACACCGGGGAGCTGTTTTTT	CASSGQGADTGELFF	TRBD1	once	TRBV11-2	15	TRBJ2-2
TGCGCCAGCAGCCGACGACAGGGAAAGGGGAATGAGCAGTTCTTC	CASSRRQGKGNEQFF	TRBD1	.	TRBV5-1	15	TRBJ2-1
TGCGCCAGCAGTGAATCGGGGGAGGGGTATGAGCAGTTCTTC	CASSESGEGYEQFF	TRBD2	.	TRBV10-1	14	TRBJ2-1
TGTGCCAGCAGCAATAATCCGGGACAGATGACAGATACGCAGTATTTT	CASSNNPGQMTDTQYF	TRBD1	.	TRBV7-9	16	TRBJ2-3
TGTGCCAGCAGCCCGCCGAAGCAGCGTGATACGCAGTATTTT	CASSPPKQRDTQYF	.	.	TRBV11-2	14	TRBJ2-3
TGTGCCAGCAGCGCGGCGGTAACTAATGAAAAACTGTTTTTT	CASSAAVTNEKLFF	.	.	TRBV7-9	14	TRBJ1-4
TGTGCCAGCAGCTTATGGACAGGCCTCGGCGAGCAGTACTTC	CASSLWTGLGEQYF	TRBD1	.	TRBV7-2	14	TRBJ2-7
TGTGCCAGCGCGGGGAGGGCTAGCAATCAGCCCCAGCATTTT	CASAGRASNQPQHF	.	.	TRBV2	14	TRBJ1-5
TGTGCCATCACCCGGGACAGGGCCTACAATGAGCAGTTCTTC	CAITRDRAYNEQFF	TRBD1	.	TRBV10-3	14	TRBJ2-1
TGTGCCAGCGGCCGAGGGGGGGGACAGGGAGTCTCTGGGGCCAACGTCCTGACTTTC	CASGRGGGQGVSGANVLTF	TRBD1	.	TRBV19	19	TRBJ2-6
TGCGCCAGCAGCCGGCTGGGGCCTCAAGAGACCCAGTACTTC	CASSRLGPQETQYF	.	.	TRBV4-1	14	TRBJ2-5
TGTGCCAGCAGCCGGACAGGAGGGAATCAGCCCCAGCATTTT	CASSRTGGNQPQHF	TRBD1	.	TRBV3-1/TRBV3-2	14	TRBJ1-5
TGTGCTAGAGAGGCTAGCGGGAGTAATGAGCAGTTCTTC	CAREASGSNEQFF	TRBD2	.	TRBV2	13	TRBJ2-1
TGTGCCAGCTCACCCCCCAGGACTAGCGGGGGGGGACACAACAATGAGCAGTTCTTC	CASSPPRTSGGGHNNEQFF	TRBD2	once	TRBV18	19	TRBJ2-1
TGCAGTACAGGGAAAGGGGACTACAATGAGCAGTTCTTC	CSTGKGDYNEQFF	.	.	TRBV29-1	13	TRBJ2-1
TGTGCCAGCTCACCGACTAGCGGGGCTAGCACAGATACGCAGTATTTT	CASSPTSGASTDTQYF	TRBD2	.	TRBV18	16	TRBJ2-3
TGTGCCAGTAACCTCAAGAGGAACACTGAAGCTTTCTTT	CASNLKRNTEAFF	.	.	TRBV19	13	TRBJ1-1
TGTGCCAGCAGCCGGGCGGGTGAGACCCAGTACTTC	CASSRAGETQYF	.	.	TRBV28	12	TRBJ2-5
TGTGCCTGGGTTCGGGGAGGGGGATATGGCTACACCTTC	CAWVRGGGYGYTF	.	once	TRBV30	13	TRBJ1-2
TGCGCCAGCAGTCTGGGCGGGGGGCTTCGGGAAAAACTGTTTTTT	CASSLGGGLREKLFF	.	.	TRBV5-1	15	TRBJ1-4
TGTGCCAGCAGCAATACAGGGATCTCCTACAATGAGCAGTTCTTC	CASSNTGISYNEQFF	.	.	TRBV21-1	15	TRBJ2-1
TGCGCCAGCAGACCGTTGACTAGTATCACCGATGAGCAGTTCTTC	CASRPLTSITDEQFF	.	once	TRBV23-1	15	TRBJ2-1
TGTGCCAGCAGCAAAGGACTGATGGCGAGCAATCAGCCCCAGCATTTT	CASSKGLMASNQPQHF	.	.	TRBV21-1	16	TRBJ1-5
TGCGCCAGCAGCCAAGGGGGGACTAGATACAATGAGCAGTTCTTC	CASSQGGTRYNEQFF	TRBD2	.	TRBV4-3	15	TRBJ2-1
TGTGCCACCCAAACGGAGCGCACCGGGGAGCTGTTTTTT	CATQTERTGELFF	.	.	TRBV2	13	TRBJ2-2
TGTGCCACCAGCAGAGATCACGGGGTCGGTTTAGTCTATGGCTACACCTTC	CATSRDHGVGLVYGYTF	.	.	TRBV15	17	TRBJ1-2
TGTGCCACTGGGAGCCTAGGGATTCGTGGGGCCAACGTCCTGACTTTC	CATGSLGIRGANVLTF	.	.	TRBV3-1/TRBV3-2	16	TRBJ2-6
TGCGCCAGCAGCCTAGGGACAGGGGTGAATTCACCCCTCCACTTT	CASSLGTGVNSPLHF	TRBD1	.	TRBV5-1	15	TRBJ1-6
TGTGCCAGCAGCCCTAGGAAGGGGGCCACCGGGGAGCTGTTTTTT	CASSPRKGATGELFF	TRBD1	.	TRBV7-2	15	TRBJ2-2
TGTGCCAGCAGCAAAGGGCGGAGTAATGAAAAACTGTTTTTT	CASSKGRSNEKLFF	.	few	TRBV21-1	14	TRBJ1-4
TGTGCCAGTAGTACTTCTACAGGGCCGAATCAGCCCCAGCATTTT	CASSTSTGPNQPQHF	.	.	TRBV19	15	TRBJ1-5
TGTGCCAGTAGTATAAGCTATAGCAATCAGCCCCAGCATTTT	CASSISYSNQPQHF	.	.	TRBV19	14	TRBJ1-5
TGTGCCAGCAGCCCGCAGCGGGGGGGCTACGAGCAGTACTTC	CASSPQRGGYEQYF	TRBD2	.	TRBV7-2	14	TRBJ2-7
TGTGCTAGCGCGGCGCAGGTGTATGGCTACACCTTC	CASAAQVYGYTF	.	.	TRBV30	12	TRBJ1-2
TGTGCCAGCAGCCCTAGGGGACAGCCGAACACTGAAGCTTTCTTT	CASSPRGQPNTEAFF	TRBD1	.	TRBV7-2	15	TRBJ1-1
TGTGCCAGCAGCTCGAGCGGAACTAGCACAGATACGCAGTATTTT	CASSSSGTSTDTQYF	.	.	TRBV7-2	15	TRBJ2-3
TGTGCCAGCAGCTTGGGGGAGCGGGACAATGAGCAGTTCTTC	CASSLGERDNEQFF	.	.	TRBV5-4	14	TRBJ2-1
TGTGCCAGCAGTCCAGGGGGTTCGGGGACAGATACGCAGTATTTT	CASSPGGSGTDTQYF	TRBD1	.	TRBV27	15	TRBJ2-3